The clone carrying this T cell receptor beta chain was recorded once. The data were taken from a study of cytomegalovirus exposure and HLA in healthy donors. Looked up from germline, CDR1 is MNHNY and CDR2 is SVGAGI (reference sequence). This CDR3 region has 13 residues. V lost 2 bases to trimming and J lost 12 bases; unmatched junction nucleotides: 9. The PCR was carried out with 60 Vbeta primers and 13 Jbeta primers. Data came from immunoSEQ multiplex PCR; TCRdb stores just in-frame clones and leaves some out. This table holds under 200,000 clones, about 81% found once. Healthy bone marrow donors made up the donors.

The V call is TRBV6-6, the J call TRBJ1-1; 7 positions match TRBD1. Material: PBMCs. The sequence was collected from a woman in her late teens or twenties in good health and CMV-seropositive. CDR3 nucleotide sequence: TGTGCCAGCAGTTACGAGGGGACAGAAGGGACTTTCTTT. This encodes CASSYEGTEGTFF.